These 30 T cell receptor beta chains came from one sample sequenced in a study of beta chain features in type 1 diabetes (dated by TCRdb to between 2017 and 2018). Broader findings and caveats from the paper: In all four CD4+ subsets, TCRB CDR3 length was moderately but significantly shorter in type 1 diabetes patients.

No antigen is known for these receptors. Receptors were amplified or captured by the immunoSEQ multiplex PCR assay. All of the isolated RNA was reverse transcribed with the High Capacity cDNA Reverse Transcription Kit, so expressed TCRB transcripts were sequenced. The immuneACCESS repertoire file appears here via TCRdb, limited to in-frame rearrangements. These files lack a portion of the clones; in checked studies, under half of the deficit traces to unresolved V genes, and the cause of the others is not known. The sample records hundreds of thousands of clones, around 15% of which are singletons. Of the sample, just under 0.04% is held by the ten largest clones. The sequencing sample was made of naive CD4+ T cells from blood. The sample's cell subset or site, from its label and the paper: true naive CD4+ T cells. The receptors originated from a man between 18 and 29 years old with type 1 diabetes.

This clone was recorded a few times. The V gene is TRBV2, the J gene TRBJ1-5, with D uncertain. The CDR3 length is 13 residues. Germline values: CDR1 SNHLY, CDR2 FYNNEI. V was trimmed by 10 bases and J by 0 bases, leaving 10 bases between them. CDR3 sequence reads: CATTLYSNQPQHF. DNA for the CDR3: TGTGCCACCACCCTTTATAGCAATCAGCCCCAGCATTTT.

CDR3 loop: CASSLAESYEQYF. DNA for the CDR3: TGTGCCAGCAGTTTGGCAGAGTCCTACGAGCAGTACTTC. V gene TRBV27 combines with J gene TRBJ2-5, with D unresolved. The J call is doubtful: the DNA matches TRBJ2-7 better. From germline, CDR1 is MNHEY and CDR2 SMNVEV (reference sequence). The CDR3 length is 13 residues.

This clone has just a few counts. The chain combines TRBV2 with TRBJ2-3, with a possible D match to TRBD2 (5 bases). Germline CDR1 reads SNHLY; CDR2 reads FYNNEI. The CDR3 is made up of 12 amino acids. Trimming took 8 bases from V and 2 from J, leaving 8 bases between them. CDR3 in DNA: TGTGCCAGCCGGGAAGTCACAGATACGCAGTATTTT. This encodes CASREVTDTQYF.

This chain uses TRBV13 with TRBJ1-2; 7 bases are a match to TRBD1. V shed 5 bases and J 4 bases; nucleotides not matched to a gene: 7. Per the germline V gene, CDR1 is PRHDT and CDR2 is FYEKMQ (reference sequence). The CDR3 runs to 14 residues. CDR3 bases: TGTGCCAGCAGCACATACAGGGGCAGCTATGGCTACACCTTC. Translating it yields CASSTYRGSYGYTF.

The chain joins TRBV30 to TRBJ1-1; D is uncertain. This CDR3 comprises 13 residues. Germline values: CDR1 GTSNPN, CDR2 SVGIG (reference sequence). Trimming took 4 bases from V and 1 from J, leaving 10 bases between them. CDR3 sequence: CAWTRHRNTEAFF. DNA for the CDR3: TGTGCCTGGACGCGACACAGGAACACTGAAGCTTTCTTT.

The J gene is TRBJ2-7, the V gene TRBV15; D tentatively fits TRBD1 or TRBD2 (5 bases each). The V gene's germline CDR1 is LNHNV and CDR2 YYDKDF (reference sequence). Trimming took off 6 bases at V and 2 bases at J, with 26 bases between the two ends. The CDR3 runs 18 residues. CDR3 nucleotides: TGTGCCACCAGGCCGGGGCCTACTAGTTTTCGGGTTACCTACGAGCAGTACTTC. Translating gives CATRPGPTSFRVTYEQYF.

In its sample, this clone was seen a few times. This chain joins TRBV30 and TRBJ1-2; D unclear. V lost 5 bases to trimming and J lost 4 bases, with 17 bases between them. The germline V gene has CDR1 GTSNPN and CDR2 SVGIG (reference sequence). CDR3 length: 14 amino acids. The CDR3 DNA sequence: TGTGCCTGGGACCTACGAGGCCGGGCCTATGGCTACACCTTC. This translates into CAWDLRGRAYGYTF.

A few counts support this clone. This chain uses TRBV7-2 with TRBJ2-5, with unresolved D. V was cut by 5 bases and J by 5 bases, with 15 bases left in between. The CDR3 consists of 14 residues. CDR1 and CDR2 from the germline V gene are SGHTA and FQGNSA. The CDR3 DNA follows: TGTGCCAGCAGCGACCGCTCCCAAGGGGAGACCCAGTACTTC. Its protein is CASSDRSQGETQYF.

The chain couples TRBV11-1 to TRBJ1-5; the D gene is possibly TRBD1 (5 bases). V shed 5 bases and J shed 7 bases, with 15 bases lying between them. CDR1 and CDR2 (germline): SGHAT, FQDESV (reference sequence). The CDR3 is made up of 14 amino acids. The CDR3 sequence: CASSQRPRDQPQHF. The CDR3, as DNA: TGTGCCAGCAGCCAACGGCCCCGGGACCAGCCCCAGCATTTT.

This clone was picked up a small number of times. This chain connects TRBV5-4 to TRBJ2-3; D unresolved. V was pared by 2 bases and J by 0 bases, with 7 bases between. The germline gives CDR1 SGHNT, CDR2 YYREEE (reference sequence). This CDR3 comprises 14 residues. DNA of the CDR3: TGTGCCAGCAGCTTATCACAGAGCACAGATACGCAGTATTTT. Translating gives CASSLSQSTDTQYF.

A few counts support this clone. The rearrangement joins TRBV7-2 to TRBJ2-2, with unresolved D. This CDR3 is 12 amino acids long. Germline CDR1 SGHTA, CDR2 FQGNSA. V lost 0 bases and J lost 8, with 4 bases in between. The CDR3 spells CASSLAFGELFF. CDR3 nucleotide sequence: TGTGCCAGCAGCTTAGCTTTTGGGGAGCTGTTTTTT.

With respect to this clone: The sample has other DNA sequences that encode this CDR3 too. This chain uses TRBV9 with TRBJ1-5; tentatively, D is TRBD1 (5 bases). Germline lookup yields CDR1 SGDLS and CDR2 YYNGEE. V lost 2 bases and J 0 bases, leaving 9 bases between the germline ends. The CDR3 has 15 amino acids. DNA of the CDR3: TGTGCCAGCAGCGTCACGGGGGATAGCAATCAGCCCCAGCATTTT. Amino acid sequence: CASSVTGDSNQPQHF.

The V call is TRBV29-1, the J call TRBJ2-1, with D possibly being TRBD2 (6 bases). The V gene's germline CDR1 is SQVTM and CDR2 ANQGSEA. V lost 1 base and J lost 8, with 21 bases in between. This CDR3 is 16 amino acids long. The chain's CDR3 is CSVEVYPGPGGDEQFF. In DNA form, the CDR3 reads TGCAGCGTTGAAGTCTACCCGGGCCCAGGAGGGGATGAGCAGTTCTTC.

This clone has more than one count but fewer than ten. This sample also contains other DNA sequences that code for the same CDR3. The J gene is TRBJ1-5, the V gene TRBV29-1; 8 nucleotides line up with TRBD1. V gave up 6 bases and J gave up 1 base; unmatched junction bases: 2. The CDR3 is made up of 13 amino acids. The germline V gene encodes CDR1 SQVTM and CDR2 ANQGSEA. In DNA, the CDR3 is TGCAGCGTCAGGACAGGGAGCAATCAGCCCCAGCATTTT. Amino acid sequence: CSVRTGSNQPQHF.

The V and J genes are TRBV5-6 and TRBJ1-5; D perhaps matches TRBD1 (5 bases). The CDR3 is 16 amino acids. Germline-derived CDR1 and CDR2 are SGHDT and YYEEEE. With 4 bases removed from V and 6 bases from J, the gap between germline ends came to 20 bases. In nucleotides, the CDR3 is TGTGCCAGCAGCCCCTCTGGGACTTGGGGTGCTCAGCCCCAGCATTTT. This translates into CASSPSGTWGAQPQHF.

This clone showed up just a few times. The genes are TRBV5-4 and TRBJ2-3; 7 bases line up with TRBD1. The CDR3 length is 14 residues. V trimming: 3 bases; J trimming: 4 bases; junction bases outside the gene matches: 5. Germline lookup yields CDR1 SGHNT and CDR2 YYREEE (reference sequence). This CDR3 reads CASSSTGSADTQYF. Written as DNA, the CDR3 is TGTGCCAGCAGCTCGACAGGGTCCGCAGATACGCAGTATTTT.

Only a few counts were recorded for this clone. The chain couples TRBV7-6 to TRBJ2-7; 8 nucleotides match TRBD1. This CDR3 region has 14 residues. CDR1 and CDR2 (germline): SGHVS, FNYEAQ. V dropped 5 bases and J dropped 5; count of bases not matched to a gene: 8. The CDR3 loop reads CASSPGQGIDEQYF. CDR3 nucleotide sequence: TGTGCCAGCAGCCCAGGACAGGGTATCGACGAGCAGTACTTC.

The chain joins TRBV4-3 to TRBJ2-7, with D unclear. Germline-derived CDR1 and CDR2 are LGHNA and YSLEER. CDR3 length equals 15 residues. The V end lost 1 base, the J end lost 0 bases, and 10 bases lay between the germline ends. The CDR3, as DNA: TGCGCCAGCAGCCAAGTGTTAGGTAGCTCCTACGAGCAGTACTTC. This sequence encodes CASSQVLGSSYEQYF.

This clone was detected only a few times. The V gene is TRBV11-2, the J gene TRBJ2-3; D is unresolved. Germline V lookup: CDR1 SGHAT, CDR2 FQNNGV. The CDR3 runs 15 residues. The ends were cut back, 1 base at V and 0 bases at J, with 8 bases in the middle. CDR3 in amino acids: CASSLVYLSTDTQYF. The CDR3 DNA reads TGTGCCAGCAGCTTAGTTTATCTGAGCACAGATACGCAGTATTTT.

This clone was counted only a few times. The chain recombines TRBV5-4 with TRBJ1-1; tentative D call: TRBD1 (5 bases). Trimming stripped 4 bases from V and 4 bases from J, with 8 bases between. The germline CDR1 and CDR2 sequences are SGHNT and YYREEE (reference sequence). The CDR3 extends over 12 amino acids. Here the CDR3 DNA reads TGTGCCAGCAGCCAGGACATCACTGAAGCTTTCTTT. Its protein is CASSQDITEAFF.

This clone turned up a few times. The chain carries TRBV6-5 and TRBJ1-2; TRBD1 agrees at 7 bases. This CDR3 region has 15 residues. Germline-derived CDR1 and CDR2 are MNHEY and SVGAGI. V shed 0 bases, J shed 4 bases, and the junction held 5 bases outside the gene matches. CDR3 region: CASSYSTGARYGYTF. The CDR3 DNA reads TGTGCCAGCAGTTACTCCACAGGGGCTCGCTATGGCTACACCTTC.

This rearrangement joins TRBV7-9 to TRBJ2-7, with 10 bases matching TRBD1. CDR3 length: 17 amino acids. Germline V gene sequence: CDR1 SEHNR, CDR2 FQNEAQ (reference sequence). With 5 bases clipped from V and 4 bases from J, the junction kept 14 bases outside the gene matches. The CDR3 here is CASSKLPGTGESYEQYF. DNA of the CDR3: TGTGCCAGCAGCAAACTACCAGGGACAGGGGAATCTTACGAGCAGTACTTC.

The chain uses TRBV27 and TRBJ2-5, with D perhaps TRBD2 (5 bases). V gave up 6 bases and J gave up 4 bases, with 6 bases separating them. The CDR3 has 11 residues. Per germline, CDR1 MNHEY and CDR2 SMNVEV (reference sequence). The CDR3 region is CASRAGETQYF. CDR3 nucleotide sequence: TGTGCCAGCAGGGCGGGAGAGACCCAGTACTTC.

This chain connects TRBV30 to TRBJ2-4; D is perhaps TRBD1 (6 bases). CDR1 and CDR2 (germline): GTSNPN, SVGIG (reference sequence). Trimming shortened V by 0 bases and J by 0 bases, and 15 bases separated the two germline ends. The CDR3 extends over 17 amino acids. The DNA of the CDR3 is TGTGCCTGGAGTGTGGACAGATCCGACCTAGCCAAAAACATTCAGTACTTC. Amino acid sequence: CAWSVDRSDLAKNIQYF.

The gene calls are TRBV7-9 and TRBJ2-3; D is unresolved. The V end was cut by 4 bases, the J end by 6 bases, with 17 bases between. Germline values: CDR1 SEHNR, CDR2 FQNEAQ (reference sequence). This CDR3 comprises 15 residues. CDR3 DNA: TGTGCCAGCAGCTCCATTCTTCAATCACCCGATACGCAGTATTTT. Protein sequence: CASSSILQSPDTQYF.

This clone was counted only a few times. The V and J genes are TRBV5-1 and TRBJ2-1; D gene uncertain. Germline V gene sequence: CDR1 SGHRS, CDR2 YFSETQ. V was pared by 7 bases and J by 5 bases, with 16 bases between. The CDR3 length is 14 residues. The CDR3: CASWLPGINNEQFF. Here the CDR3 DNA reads TGCGCCAGCTGGCTACCTGGGATCAACAATGAGCAGTTCTTC.

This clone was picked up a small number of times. CDR3 sequence reads: CASSPGAPTEAFF. As DNA, the CDR3 is TGTGCCAGCAGCCCGGGGGCTCCCACTGAAGCTTTCTTT. The chain is built from TRBV7-2 and TRBJ1-1; D might be TRBD1 (6 bases). CDR1 and CDR2 from the germline V gene are SGHTA and FQGNSA. The CDR3 spans 13 residues. Deletions cut 5 bases from V and 4 bases from J, with 11 bases between.

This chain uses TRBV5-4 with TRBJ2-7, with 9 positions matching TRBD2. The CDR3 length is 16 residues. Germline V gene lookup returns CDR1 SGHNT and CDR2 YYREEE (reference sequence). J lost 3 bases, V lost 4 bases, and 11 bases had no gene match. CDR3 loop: CASSHGLAGRFYEQYF. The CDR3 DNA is TGTGCCAGCAGCCATGGCCTAGCGGGGCGTTTCTACGAGCAGTACTTC. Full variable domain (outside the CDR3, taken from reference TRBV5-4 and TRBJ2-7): ETGVTQSPTHLIKTRGQQVTLRCSSQSGHNTVSWYQQALGQGPQFIFQYYREEENGRGNFPPRFSGLQFPNYSSELNVNALELDDSALYLCASSHGLAGRFYEQYFGPGTRLTVT.

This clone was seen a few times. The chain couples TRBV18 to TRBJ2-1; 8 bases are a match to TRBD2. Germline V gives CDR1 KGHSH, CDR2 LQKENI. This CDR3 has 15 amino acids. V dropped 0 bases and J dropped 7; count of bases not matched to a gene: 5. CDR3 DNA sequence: TGTGCCAGCTCACCACCGTCCGCTAGCGGGAATGAGCAGTTCTTC. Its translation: CASSPPSASGNEQFF.

CDR3 DNA: TGCGCCAGCAGCCCGACAGGGGCCAACGTCCTGACTTTC. Encoded protein: CASSPTGANVLTF. The chain has TRBV5-1 and TRBJ2-6; no definite D call. Germline lookup yields CDR1 SGHRS and CDR2 YFSETQ. CDR3 length equals 13 residues. The V end was cut by 4 bases, the J end by 4 bases, with 6 bases between.